The 28 T cell receptor beta chains below all came from one sample that was sequenced in a study of shared clonotypes between healthy human individuals. The repertoire was sequenced with immunoSEQ multiplex PCR; TCRdb's copy has only in-frame clones and lacks some. Here the sample spans 2 million to 2.5 million clones, approximately 96% being singletons. Sequencing was carried out using naive CD4+ T cells sorted from blood. Subset given: CD45RA+ positively selected. Receptors were obtained from a man between 18 and 35 years old in good health.

The chain combines TRBV4-1 with TRBJ2-5; the match to TRBD2 covers 8 bases. The CDR3 has 16 residues. The germline gives CDR1 MGHRA, CDR2 YSYEKL. V shed 1 base and J 0 bases; nucleotides not matched to a gene: 4. DNA for the CDR3: TGCGCCAGCAGCCAAGGGTCTAGCGGGTACCAAGAGACCCAGTACTTC. It yields the protein CASSQGSSGYQETQYF.

CDR3 loop: CASSLAPVTSYEQYF. The CDR3 DNA sequence: TGTGCCAGCAGCTTGGCGCCAGTCACCTCCTACGAGCAGTACTTC. The rearrangement links TRBV5-5 to TRBJ2-7, with unresolved D. Germline V CDR1 and CDR2: SGHKS, YYEKEE (reference sequence). CDR3 size: 15 residues. V lost 0 bases and J 0 bases, leaving 10 bases between the germline ends.

This clone was detected once. The V gene is TRBV11-2, the J gene TRBJ1-4; D not resolved. The V and J ends lost 0 bases and 10 bases respectively, with 6 bases between them. Germline loops: CDR1 SGHAT, CDR2 FQNNGV. This CDR3 spans 12 amino acids. This chain's CDR3 is CASSLDDGKLFF. The CDR3 DNA reads TGTGCCAGCAGCTTAGACGACGGAAAACTGTTTTTT.

The chain carries TRBV5-4 and TRBJ2-7; no clear D gene. Trimming removed 0 bases from V and 2 bases from J, with 9 bases in between. The CDR3 contains 14 residues. CDR1 SGHNT and CDR2 YYREEE come from the germline V gene (reference sequence). CDR3 amino acids: CASSLEAQTYEQYF. The DNA for the CDR3 is TGTGCCAGCAGCTTGGAAGCGCAGACCTACGAGCAGTACTTC.

The chain recombines TRBV5-4 with TRBJ2-1; 7 nucleotides align to TRBD2. V trimming: 0 bases; J trimming: 6 bases; junction bases outside the gene matches: 9. Germline V gives CDR1 SGHNT, CDR2 YYREEE (reference sequence). The CDR3 consists of 16 residues. The CDR3 nucleotides are TGTGCCAGCAGCTTGGTGCTAGCGGATGTCTCCAATGAGCAGTTCTTC. Protein product: CASSLVLADVSNEQFF. Variable domain in full (rest from reference TRBV5-4 and TRBJ2-1): ETGVTQSPTHLIKTRGQQVTLRCSSQSGHNTVSWYQQALGQGPQFIFQYYREEENGRGNFPPRFSGLQFPNYSSELNVNALELDDSALYLCASSLVLADVSNEQFFGPGTRLTVL.

This clone was seen just once. This chain links TRBV5-1 with TRBJ2-5; 7 nucleotides agree with TRBD2. Germline V lookup: CDR1 SGHRS, CDR2 YFSETQ. There are 16 residues in the CDR3. The junction had 10 bases not matched to a gene; V was cut back by 1 base and J by 4 bases. Here the CDR3 reads CASSLLVGGARETQYF. CDR3 bases: TGCGCCAGCAGCTTGCTCGTGGGAGGGGCCAGAGAGACCCAGTACTTC.

The rearrangement uses TRBV13 and TRBJ2-3; D unresolved. Germline V gives CDR1 PRHDT, CDR2 FYEKMQ (reference sequence). This CDR3 is built from 11 residues. V dropped 4 bases and J dropped 6 bases, with 5 bases sitting between them. In DNA form, the CDR3 reads TGTGCCAGCAGCTCCGGCGATACGCAGTATTTT. Residues: CASSSGDTQYF.

The chain has TRBV30 and TRBJ2-7; TRBD1 or TRBD2 may be the D gene (5 bases each). The CDR3 consists of 13 residues. The ends were cut back, 0 bases at V and 6 bases at J, with 12 bases in the middle. Germline CDR1 is GTSNPN and CDR2 is SVGIG (reference sequence). The CDR3 DNA is TGTGCCTGGAGTGTAAATAGGGGAGCCGAGCAGTACTTC. This encodes CAWSVNRGAEQYF.

This clone was seen once. J is TRBJ2-7 and V is TRBV5-4, with 7 bases aligning to TRBD1. This CDR3 is built from 15 residues. V lost 0 bases and J lost 4; bases outside the gene matches: 7. The germline CDR1 and CDR2 sequences are SGHNT and YYREEE (reference sequence). This CDR3 is CASSLAGTAKYEQYF. The DNA of the CDR3 is TGTGCCAGCAGCTTGGCCGGGACAGCTAAATACGAGCAGTACTTC.

This clone was seen just once. The V gene is TRBV27, the J gene TRBJ2-5; possible D gene TRBD1, 5 bases. Trimming stripped 3 bases from V and 4 bases from J, with 12 bases between. The CDR3 runs 14 residues. The V gene's germline CDR1 is MNHEY and CDR2 SMNVEV (reference sequence). CDR3 coding DNA: TGTGCCAGCAGTTTTGCGCAGGGTGGAGAGACCCAGTACTTC. Protein product: CASSFAQGGETQYF.

The rearrangement joins TRBV7-2 to TRBJ2-2; D is unresolved. The V end lost 8 bases, the J end lost 0 bases, and 19 bases lay between the germline ends. This CDR3 is built from 17 residues. Per germline, CDR1 SGHTA and CDR2 FQGNSA. The CDR3 spells CASEPSPRKPNTGELFF. As DNA, the CDR3 is TGTGCCAGCGAACCCAGCCCGCGGAAGCCGAACACCGGGGAGCTGTTTTTT.

The rearrangement joins TRBV7-2 to TRBJ2-3, with TRBD2 matching over 8 bases. The germline V gene encodes CDR1 SGHTA and CDR2 FQGNSA. The CDR3 sequence is 16 residues long. After removal of 3 bases from V and 1 base from J, the junction contained 6 bases not matched to a gene. The CDR3 here is CASSFGNSGGTDTQYF. The CDR3 DNA sequence: TGTGCCAGCAGCTTTGGTAATAGCGGGGGCACAGATACGCAGTATTTT. The full variable domain, completed using reference TRBV7-2 and TRBJ2-3, is GAGVSQSPSNKVTEKGKDVELRCDPISGHTALYWYRQSLGQGLEFLIYFQGNSAPDKSGLPSDRFSAERTGGSVSTLTIQRTQQEDSAVYLCASSFGNSGGTDTQYFGPGTRLTVL.

The CDR3 DNA is TGTGCCAGCCACCGACAGGGGTCGGGTGGCTACACCTTC. As protein: CASHRQGSGGYTF. The chain is built from TRBV2 and TRBJ1-2; 8 bases fit TRBD1. J lost 7 bases, V lost 8 bases, and 9 bases had no gene match. The CDR3 spans 13 residues. The germline V gene encodes CDR1 SNHLY and CDR2 FYNNEI.

CDR3 nucleotide sequence: TGTGCCAGCAGTTCAACCGGGGGGGCAAGTTCACCCCTCCACTTT. It specifies CASSSTGGASSPLHF. The rearrangement links TRBV27 to TRBJ1-6, with D possibly TRBD1 on 6 matching bases. CDR3 size: 15 residues. Per the germline V gene, CDR1 is MNHEY and CDR2 is SMNVEV (reference sequence). The germline V and J ends were trimmed by 4 bases and 9 bases, with 16 bases remaining between them.

The chain carries TRBV6-6 and TRBJ2-4; the D gene is possibly TRBD1 (6 bases). The V gene lost 6 bases and the J gene lost 6 bases, with 18 bases spanning the gap. The CDR3 sequence is 15 residues long. Germline V CDR1 and CDR2: MNHNY, SVGAGI (reference sequence). The DNA for the CDR3 is TGTGCCAGCAGATTAGTAGGACAGCGGATAAACATTCAGTACTTC. Encoded protein: CASRLVGQRINIQYF.

Note on this clone: Different DNA sequences within this sample yield the same CDR3. The chain employs TRBV7-9 and TRBJ2-7; D gene uncertain. The CDR3 has 13 residues. Trimming pared 3 bases from V and 2 bases from J, leaving 8 bases between. Germline values: CDR1 SEHNR, CDR2 FQNEAQ (reference sequence). CDR3 nucleotides: TGTGCCAGCAGCTTCGACTCCACCTACGAGCAGTACTTC. Translating it yields CASSFDSTYEQYF.

In this sample, this clone turned up once. The rearrangement uses TRBV6-5 and TRBJ1-5, with unresolved D. V was clipped by 5 bases and J by 8 bases, with 7 bases between them. Germline V CDR1 and CDR2: MNHEY, SVGAGI. This CDR3 contains 11 residues. The CDR3 spells CASSPLEPQHF. The CDR3 DNA reads TGTGCCAGCAGTCCTTTAGAGCCCCAGCATTTT.

This chain links TRBV5-6 with TRBJ2-5; no clear D. V was clipped by 6 bases and J by 0 bases, with 9 bases between them. In germline, CDR1 is SGHDT, CDR2 YYEEEE. There are 13 residues in the CDR3. The CDR3 DNA is TGTGCCAGCACCACAGAGAACCAAGAGACCCAGTACTTC. Protein: CASTTENQETQYF.

As to this clone: In the same sample, other DNA sequences code for this CDR3. This chain links TRBV28 with TRBJ1-2, with D possibly matching TRBD1 (5 bases). The V gene lost 5 bases and the J gene lost 7 bases, with 8 bases spanning the gap. From germline, CDR1 is MDHEN and CDR2 SYDVKM. The CDR3 length is 11 residues. The CDR3 loop reads CASSRDRGYTF. The CDR3 DNA reads as TGTGCCAGCAGTCGGGACCGTGGCTACACCTTC.

A remark on this clone: Distinct nucleotide sequences in the sample also encode this CDR3. The chain combines TRBV13 with TRBJ2-4; 10 bases fit TRBD2. CDR3 length: 16 residues. Germline trimming cut 5 bases from V and 0 bases from J; bases unmatched to any gene: 4. Germline V gene sequence: CDR1 PRHDT, CDR2 FYEKMQ (reference sequence). The CDR3, as DNA: TGTGCCAGCAGCCCCAGACTAGCGGGAGCCAAAAACATTCAGTACTTC. Its translation: CASSPRLAGAKNIQYF.

Note on this clone: Other nucleotide sequences from this sample produce the same CDR3. The genes are TRBV5-1 and TRBJ2-7; 10 bases are a match to TRBD2. Germline assignment: CDR1 SGHRS and CDR2 YFSETQ. The CDR3 has 16 amino acids. V shed 0 bases, J shed 1 base, and the junction held 4 bases outside the gene matches. Here the CDR3 reads CASSLGSSGGSYEQYF. The CDR3 bases are TGCGCCAGCAGCTTGGGATCTAGCGGGGGATCCTACGAGCAGTACTTC.

The V and J genes are TRBV19 and TRBJ2-3, with a weak D call TRBD2 (6 bases). Trimming took off 9 bases at V and 3 bases at J, with 16 bases between the two ends. The CDR3 sequence is 14 residues long. Germline lookup yields CDR1 LNHDA and CDR2 SQIVND (reference sequence). CDR3: CASQLAAPTDTQYF. DNA for the CDR3: TGTGCCAGCCAATTAGCGGCGCCGACAGATACGCAGTATTTT.

This clone was detected a few times. The J gene is TRBJ1-2, the V gene TRBV7-9, with 7 positions matching TRBD1. Trimming took 1 base from V and 7 from J; bases not matched to a gene: 3. The CDR3 extends over 13 amino acids. Germline values: CDR1 SEHNR, CDR2 FQNEAQ (reference sequence). CDR3 sequence reads: CASSLEQGGGYTF. The CDR3 nucleotides are TGTGCCAGCAGCTTAGAGCAGGGGGGTGGCTACACCTTC. Complete variable domain (other parts from reference TRBV7-9 and TRBJ1-2): DTGVSQNPRHKITKRGQNVTFRCDPISEHNRLYWYRQTLGQGPEFLTYFQNEAQLEKSRLLSDRFSAERPKGSFSTLEIQRTEQGDSAMYLCASSLEQGGGYTFGSGTRLTVV.

The chain couples TRBV7-9 to TRBJ1-3; D possibly corresponds to TRBD1 (5 bases). Trimming took off 5 bases at V and 2 bases at J, with 16 bases between the two ends. The CDR3 is made up of 16 amino acids. Germline V CDR1 and CDR2: SEHNR, FQNEAQ (reference sequence). This CDR3 is CASSLQGMVTGNTIYF. The CDR3 nucleotides read TGTGCCAGCAGCCTCCAGGGTATGGTTACTGGAAACACCATATATTTT.

The chain couples TRBV7-2 to TRBJ1-5; D ambiguous. Between the trimmed V and J ends, which lost 5 bases and 0 bases, there was a span of 14 bases. The CDR3 is 16 amino acids. Germline V gene sequence: CDR1 SGHTA, CDR2 FQGNSA. As DNA, the CDR3 is TGTGCCAGCAGCCCCACCCCAGGATATAGCAATCAGCCCCAGCATTTT. Its protein product is CASSPTPGYSNQPQHF.

The chain employs TRBV25-1 and TRBJ1-5; D unclear. Looked up from germline, CDR1 is MGHDK and CDR2 is SYGVNS. The ends were cut back, 2 bases at V and 4 bases at J, with 12 bases in the middle. This CDR3 is built from 15 residues. The CDR3 region has the DNA TGTGCCAGCAGTGAAAGGCCCCGTCTTAATCAGCCCCAGCATTTT. Translated, it gives CASSERPRLNQPQHF. Supplemented by reference TRBV25-1 and TRBJ1-5, the full variable domain reads EADIYQTPRYLVIGTGKKITLECSQTMGHDKMYWYQQDPGMELHLIHYSYGVNSTEKGDLSSESTVSRIRTEHFPLTLESARPSHTSQYLCASSERPRLNQPQHFGDGTRLSIL.

J is TRBJ1-5 and V is TRBV28, with 7 positions matching TRBD1. Trimming took 7 bases from V and 8 from J; bases not matched to a gene: 8. The CDR3 consists of 13 residues. The germline V gene encodes CDR1 MDHEN and CDR2 SYDVKM. The CDR3 DNA is TGTGCCAGCACGGGACAGCTCGTTGAGCCCCAGCATTTT. Its protein product is CASTGQLVEPQHF.

V is TRBV5-6 and J is TRBJ2-3, with TRBD1 identical over 9 bases. V shed 4 bases and J 6 bases; nucleotides not matched to a gene: 6. Germline loops: CDR1 SGHDT, CDR2 YYEEEE. This CDR3 has 14 residues. The DNA for the CDR3 is TGTGCCAGCAGCCCAGGACAGGGGAAGGATACGCAGTATTTT. Its protein product is CASSPGQGKDTQYF.